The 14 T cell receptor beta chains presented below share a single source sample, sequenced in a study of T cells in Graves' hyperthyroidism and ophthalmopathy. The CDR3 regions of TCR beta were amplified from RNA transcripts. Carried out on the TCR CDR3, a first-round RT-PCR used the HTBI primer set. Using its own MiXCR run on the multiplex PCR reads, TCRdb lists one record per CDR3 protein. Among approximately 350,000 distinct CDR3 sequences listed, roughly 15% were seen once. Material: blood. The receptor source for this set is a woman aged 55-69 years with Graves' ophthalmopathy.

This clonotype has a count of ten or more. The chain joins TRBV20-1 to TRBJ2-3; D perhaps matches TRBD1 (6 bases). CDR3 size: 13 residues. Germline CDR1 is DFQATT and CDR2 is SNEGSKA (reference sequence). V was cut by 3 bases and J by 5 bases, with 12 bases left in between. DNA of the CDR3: TGCAGTGCTAGTAAGGGGGTGGGAGATACGCAGTATTTT. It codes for CSASKGVGDTQYF.

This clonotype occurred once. The CDR3 sequence is CATSTASGESGNTIYF. CDR3 bases: TGTGCCACCAGCACCGCCTCGGGGGAGTCTGGAAACACCATATATTTT. The chain combines TRBV15 with TRBJ1-3; D may be TRBD1 (5 bases). The CDR3 is 16 residues long. Per germline, CDR1 LNHNV and CDR2 YYDKDF (reference sequence). Trimming took off 4 bases at V and 1 base at J, with 14 bases between the two ends.

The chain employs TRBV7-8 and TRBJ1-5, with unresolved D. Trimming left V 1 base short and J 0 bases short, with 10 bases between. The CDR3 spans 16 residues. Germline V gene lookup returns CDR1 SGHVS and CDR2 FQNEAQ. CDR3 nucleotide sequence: TGTGCCAGCAGCTTAGGACGACGGAATAGCAATCAGCCCCAGCATTTT. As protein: CASSLGRRNSNQPQHF.

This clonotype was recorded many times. Here the CDR3 reads CASSQWTANTEAFF. In nucleotides, the CDR3 is TGTGCCAGCAGCCAGTGGACAGCGAACACTGAAGCTTTCTTT. This chain connects TRBV3-1 to TRBJ1-1; TRBD1 might be the D (6 bases). This CDR3 has 14 amino acids. Germline V gene lookup returns CDR1 LGHDT and CDR2 YNNKEL (reference sequence). The ends were cut back, 3 bases at V and 1 base at J, with 9 bases in the middle. Filled out from reference TRBV3-1 and TRBJ1-1, the complete variable domain reads DTAVSQTPKYLVTQMGNDKSIKCEQNLGHDTMYWYKQDSKKFLKIMFSYNNKELIINETVPNRFSPKSPDKAHLNLHINSLELGDSAVYFCASSQWTANTEAFFGQGTRLTVV.

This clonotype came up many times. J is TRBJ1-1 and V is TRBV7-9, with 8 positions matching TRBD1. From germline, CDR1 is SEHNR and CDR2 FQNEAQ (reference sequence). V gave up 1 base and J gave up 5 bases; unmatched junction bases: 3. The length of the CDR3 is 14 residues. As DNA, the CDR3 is TGTGCCAGCAGCTTAGGCAGGGGGCGGACTGAAGCTTTCTTT. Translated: CASSLGRGRTEAFF.

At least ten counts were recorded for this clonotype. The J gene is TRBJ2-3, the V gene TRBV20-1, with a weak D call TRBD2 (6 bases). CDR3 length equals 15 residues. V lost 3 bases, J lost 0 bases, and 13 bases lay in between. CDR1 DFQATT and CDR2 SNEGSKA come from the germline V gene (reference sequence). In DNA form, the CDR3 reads TGCAGTGCTAGGCCTCCCAGCGGGAGCACAGATACGCAGTATTTT. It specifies CSARPPSGSTDTQYF.

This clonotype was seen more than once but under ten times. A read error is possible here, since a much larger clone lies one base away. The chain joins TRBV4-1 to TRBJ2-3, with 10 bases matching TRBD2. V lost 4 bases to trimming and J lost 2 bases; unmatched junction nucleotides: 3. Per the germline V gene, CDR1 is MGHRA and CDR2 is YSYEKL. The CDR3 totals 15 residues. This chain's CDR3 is CASSLGTSVTDTQYF. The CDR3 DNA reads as TGCGCCAGCAGCCTCGGGACTAGCGTCACAGATACGCAGTATTTT.

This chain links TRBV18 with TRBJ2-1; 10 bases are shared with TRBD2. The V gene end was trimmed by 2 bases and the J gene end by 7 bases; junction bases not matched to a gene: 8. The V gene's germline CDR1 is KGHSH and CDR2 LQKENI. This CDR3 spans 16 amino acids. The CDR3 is CASSPVASGRNNEQFF. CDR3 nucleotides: TGTGCCAGCTCACCAGTGGCTAGCGGGAGAAATAATGAGCAGTTCTTC.

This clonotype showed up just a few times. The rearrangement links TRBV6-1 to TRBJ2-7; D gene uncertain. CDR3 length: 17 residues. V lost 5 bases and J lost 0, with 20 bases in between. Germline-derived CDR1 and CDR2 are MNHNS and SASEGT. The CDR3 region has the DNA TGTGCCAGCAGTTATCCTCTCTTGGGCAGGAGCTCCTACGAGCAGTACTTC. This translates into CASSYPLLGRSSYEQYF.

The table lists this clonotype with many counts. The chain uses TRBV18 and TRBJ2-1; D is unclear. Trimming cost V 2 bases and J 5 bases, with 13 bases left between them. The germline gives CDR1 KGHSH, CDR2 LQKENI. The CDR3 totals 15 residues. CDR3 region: CASSPLQARNNEQFF. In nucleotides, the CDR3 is TGTGCCAGCTCACCATTGCAGGCGAGAAACAATGAGCAGTTCTTC.

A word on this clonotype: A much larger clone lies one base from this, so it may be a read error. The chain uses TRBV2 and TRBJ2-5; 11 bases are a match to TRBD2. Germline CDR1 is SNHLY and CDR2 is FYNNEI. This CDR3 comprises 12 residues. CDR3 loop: CAGSSTSGRMYF. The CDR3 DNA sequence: TGTGCCGGCAGTTCCACTAGCGGGAGAATGTACTTC.

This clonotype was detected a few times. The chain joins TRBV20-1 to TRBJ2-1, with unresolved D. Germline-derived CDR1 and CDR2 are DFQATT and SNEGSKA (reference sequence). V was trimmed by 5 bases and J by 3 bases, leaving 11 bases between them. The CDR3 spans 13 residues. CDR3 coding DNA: TGCAGTGCTCCCCGGACGGGCTACAATGAGCAGTTCTTC. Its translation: CSAPRTGYNEQFF.

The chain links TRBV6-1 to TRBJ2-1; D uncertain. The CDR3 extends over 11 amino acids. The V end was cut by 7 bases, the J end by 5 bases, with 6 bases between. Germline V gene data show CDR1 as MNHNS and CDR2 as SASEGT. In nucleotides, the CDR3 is TGTGCCAGCAAGGCCGACAATGAGCAGTTCTTC. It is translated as CASKADNEQFF.

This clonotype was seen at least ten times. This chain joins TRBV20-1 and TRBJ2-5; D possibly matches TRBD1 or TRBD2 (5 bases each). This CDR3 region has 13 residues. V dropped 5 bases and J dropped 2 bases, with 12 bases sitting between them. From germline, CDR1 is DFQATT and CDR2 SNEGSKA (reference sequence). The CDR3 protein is CSAALRGQETQYF. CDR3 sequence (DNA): TGCAGTGCTGCCTTGAGGGGTCAAGAGACCCAGTACTTC.